This paragraph reports one TCR beta chain. This sample is part of a study of blood T cell repertoires in COVID-19. Study-level background: T cells, B-cell-depleted T cells, or PBMCs supplied cDNA or gDNA.

The length of the CDR3 is 15 residues. Germline V gene lookup returns CDR1 SGHRS and CDR2 YFSETQ. Germline trimming cut 4 bases from V and 1 base from J; bases unmatched to any gene: 7. Per the study methods: Cell counts per sample came from amplifying reference gene primers. The assay was immunoSEQ multiplex PCR, and TCRdb's table has in-frame clones only and misses some. The V and J calls and the clone size are those of that table, but D and trimming were determined from the DNA. Of about 240,000 clones in the sample, around 83% were seen once. The chain recombines TRBV5-1 with TRBJ1-2, with TRBD1 identical over 7 bases. The sequenced material came from peripheral blood. The sequence came from a woman aged 60-70 years with active or convalescent COVID-19. The CDR3 sequence is CASSMGQTNNYGYTF. CDR3 DNA sequence: TGCGCCAGCAGCATGGGACAGACCAATAACTATGGCTACACCTTC.